This T cell receptor (beta chain) was recovered during a study of human T cells and chemical hapten exposure (dated by TCRdb to the early 2020s). About the study as a whole: Libraries were pooled for sequencing, and per-sample TCR yields varied mainly because of small differences in library volumes within the pool. This study followed changes in the peripheral blood TCR repertoire in vivo during primary and secondary sensitization of alopecia patients to the hapten diphenylcyclopropenone (DPC). Each blood RNA sample was used to sequence both TCR alpha and TCR beta chains. The full study reports these points: DPC sensitization did not change the number of TCRs with a frequency above 1 in 1000, and there was no evidence of changes in global repertoire structure. Repeated subsampling changed both the strength of the expansion versus patch-test correlation and the threshold at which the correlation became significant.

This clonotype was observed a few times. Its target antigen remains unknown. Nothing much larger sits one base from this clone, and base qualities are not available. Total RNA was extracted from unfractionated whole blood collected in Tempus Blood RNA tubes. A few healthy volunteers acted as controls for TCR sequencing and had blood drawn at day 0, 2 weeks and 6 weeks. The library was prepared using 5' RACE. Sequencer: Illumina MiSeq. Library preparation attached unique molecular identifiers to individual cDNA molecules for quantitative, reproducible TCR counting. Concerning the study's data processing: A median of around 100,000 TCRs per sample was observed, with a range of 23,224 to 690,600. V, J and CDR3 annotation of the TCR reads was carried out using the Decombinator software suite. To make PS versus PT1 abundance plots, every sample was subsampled to the same number of TCRs (28,000). Expanded TCRs were defined as absent before sensitization and observed at least eight times at the 2-week time point. TCRdb reprocessed the public reads (quality trimming at Q25 with fastp, clone calling with MiXCR) and kept in-frame beta chains. For every CDR3 protein sequence, its rows merge into one entry that carries the most common genes and DNA. In this record, the V and J calls reflect TCRdb's handling and not the investigators' own analysis. The sample yields 95,000 to 120,000 distinct CDR3 sequences; approximately 19% were counted once. The ten largest clonotypes hold around 3% of the sample.

This clonotype was sampled from a human donor in good health.

The base sequence is TGTGCCAGCAGCCAAGATAGGGGACAGAGGGAAGCTTTCTTT. The resulting protein is CASSQDRGQREAFF. The chain links TRBV4-2 with TRBJ1-1, with 7 bases in between that match TRBD1. The CDR3 starts with the cysteine, ends with the phenylalanine, and has 14 residues. Only the CDR3 region is kept as DNA, spanning 42 bases read in frame from base 1. V is cut back by 0 bases and J by 8 bases, with 6 bases in the junction unmatched. For CDR1 and CDR2, the germline V gene lists LGHNA and YNFKEQ.